What follows are 20 T cell receptor beta chains derived from one specimen sequenced in a study of T cell responses to AZD1222 COVID-19 vaccine. Sequencing used immunoSEQ multiplex PCR; TCRdb keeps in-frame clones, though not all of them. The sample has 54,000 or so clones, around nine tenths seen once; the top ten hold approximately 14%. The sample in question was peripheral blood, obtained on day 0 of AZD1222 vaccination. These TCRs come from an adult in good health.

This chain links TRBV19 with TRBJ2-1; 9 nucleotides line up with TRBD1. This CDR3 has 15 amino acids. Trimming cost V 3 bases and J 6 bases; bases outside gene matches: 6. Germline V lookup: CDR1 LNHDA, CDR2 SQIVND (reference sequence). Here the CDR3 DNA reads TGTGCCAGTAGTATCGGGACAGGGAGTGGCAATGAGCAGTTCTTC. Translation gives CASSIGTGSGNEQFF.

This clone showed up just once. The chain uses TRBV12-5 and TRBJ2-3; 9 bases are a match to TRBD1. CDR1 and CDR2 (germline): LGHNT, FRNRAP. The CDR3 has 14 residues. With V trimmed by 1 base and J by 4 bases, 0 bases remained unmatched. This CDR3 reads CASGLGQGADTQYF. The CDR3 DNA reads TGTGCTAGTGGTTTGGGACAGGGGGCAGATACGCAGTATTTT. Supplemented by reference TRBV12-5 and TRBJ2-3, the full variable domain reads DARVTQTPRHKVTEMGQEVTMRCQPILGHNTVFWYRQTMMQGLELLAYFRNRAPLDDSGMPKDRFSAEMPDATLATLKIQPSEPRDSAVYFCASGLGQGADTQYFGPGTRLTVL.

The rearrangement links TRBV6-5 to TRBJ2-3; D ambiguous. CDR3 length: 13 amino acids. The germline V and J ends were trimmed by 6 bases and 1 base, with 8 bases remaining between them. Germline V gives CDR1 MNHEY, CDR2 SVGAGI. CDR3 nucleotides: TGTGCCAGCAGGGAGCCTGGCACAGATACGCAGTATTTT. Translating it yields CASREPGTDTQYF.

This chain links TRBV5-1 with TRBJ2-1, with 12 bases aligning to TRBD2. There are 16 residues in the CDR3. The V segment lost 3 bases and the J segment 7 bases; nucleotides outside the gene matches: 8. Germline V gives CDR1 SGHRS, CDR2 YFSETQ. As DNA, the CDR3 is TGCGCCAGCAGCTCATACTCCGGACTAGCGGGAAATGAGCAGTTCTTC. Protein: CASSSYSGLAGNEQFF.

The V gene is TRBV2, the J gene TRBJ1-2; 9 nucleotides align to TRBD1. The junction had 4 bases not matched to a gene; V was cut back by 6 bases and J by 2 bases. This CDR3 has 14 residues. Germline V gives CDR1 SNHLY, CDR2 FYNNEI. The CDR3 region is CASSGDRVNYGYTF. The CDR3 DNA reads TGTGCCAGCAGCGGGGACAGGGTGAACTATGGCTACACCTTC.

The chain employs TRBV11-3 and TRBJ2-2, with 8 bases lining up with TRBD2. Germline V lookup: CDR1 SGHNT, CDR2 YENEEA. J lost 1 base, V lost 1 base, and 2 bases had no gene match. The CDR3 consists of 16 residues. The CDR3 coding sequence is TGTGCCAGCAGCTTAGTAGCGGGAATGAACACCGGGGAGCTGTTTTTT. Its translation: CASSLVAGMNTGELFF.

The chain carries TRBV10-2 and TRBJ2-1; 7 bases are a match to TRBD2. The J segment lost 8 bases and the V segment lost 2 bases, leaving 9 bases of the junction unmatched. The CDR3 runs 15 residues. The germline V gene has CDR1 WSHSY and CDR2 SAAADI. In DNA form, the CDR3 reads TGCGCCAGCAGTGAGGGGAGGGCGGGAGTGGATGAGCAGTTCTTC. Translation: CASSEGRAGVDEQFF.

The V call is TRBV27, the J call TRBJ2-1, with 10 nucleotides matching TRBD1. The J segment lost 5 bases and the V segment lost 4 bases, leaving 5 bases of the junction unmatched. The CDR3 totals 15 residues. From germline, CDR1 is MNHEY and CDR2 SMNVEV (reference sequence). CDR3 in amino acids: CASSSPGQGNNEQFF. In nucleotides, the CDR3 is TGTGCCAGCAGTTCGCCGGGACAGGGGAACAATGAGCAGTTCTTC.

This chain joins TRBV20-1 and TRBJ1-1; a weak D match, TRBD1 (6 bases). The V and J ends lost 3 bases and 1 base respectively, with 12 bases between them. CDR1 and CDR2 from the germline V gene are DFQATT and SNEGSKA (reference sequence). The CDR3 extends over 14 amino acids. CDR3 region: CSASQGRWNTEAFF. The CDR3 region has the DNA TGCAGTGCTAGTCAGGGGCGGTGGAACACTGAAGCTTTCTTT.

The rearrangement joins TRBV4-1 to TRBJ1-3; 7 bases match TRBD1. CDR1 MGHRA and CDR2 YSYEKL come from the germline V gene. The ends lost 3 bases at V and 4 bases at J; junction bases unmatched: 9. This CDR3 region has 16 residues. This CDR3 is CASSQGPTGTGNTIYF. The DNA for the CDR3 is TGCGCCAGCAGCCAGGGCCCGACAGGGACCGGAAACACCATATATTTT.

The chain carries TRBV30 and TRBJ1-5; D unresolved. This CDR3 comprises 13 residues. The V end was cut by 5 bases, the J end by 2 bases, with 10 bases between. Germline lookup yields CDR1 GTSNPN and CDR2 SVGIG (reference sequence). CDR3 protein: CAWAAGGNQPQHF. DNA for the CDR3: TGTGCCTGGGCTGCGGGAGGCAATCAGCCCCAGCATTTT.

The J gene is TRBJ2-1, the V gene TRBV24-1; maybe TRBD1 (6 bases). Germline CDR1 reads KGHDR; CDR2 reads SFDVKD. The V gene lost 0 bases and the J gene lost 8 bases, with 13 bases spanning the gap. This CDR3 spans 15 amino acids. This chain's CDR3 is CATSDLLKGVDEQFF. CDR3 coding DNA: TGTGCCACCAGTGATTTGTTGAAGGGGGTCGATGAGCAGTTCTTC.

This clone was observed a few times. This sequence joins TRBV4-1 and TRBJ2-1; 10 bases are shared with TRBD2. Unmatched junction bases numbered 5, after V lost 1 base and J lost 2 bases. The germline CDR1 and CDR2 sequences are MGHRA and YSYEKL. This CDR3 contains 17 residues. The CDR3 DNA is TGCGCCAGCAGCCAAGCCGGAGCGGGAGGGCCCTACAATGAGCAGTTCTTC. This sequence encodes CASSQAGAGGPYNEQFF.

CDR3 nucleotides: TGTGCCAGTAGTCTACCGGGACTAGCGGGAGGGCGGCTCGGGGAGCTGTTTTTT. Its translation is CASSLPGLAGGRLGELFF. The chain employs TRBV19 and TRBJ2-2, with 16 bases identical to TRBD2. V lost 5 bases and J lost 7; bases outside the gene matches: 10. In germline, CDR1 is LNHDA, CDR2 SQIVND (reference sequence). The CDR3 loop spans 18 amino acids.

The chain couples TRBV4-2 to TRBJ2-2, with 11 bases identical to TRBD2. J was trimmed by 5 bases and V by 1 base; bases with no gene match: 0. This CDR3 has 15 residues. Germline CDR1 LGHNA, CDR2 YNFKEQ. The CDR3 reads CASSQGLAGTGELFF. CDR3 bases: TGTGCCAGCAGCCAAGGACTAGCGGGGACCGGGGAGCTGTTTTTT.

The chain links TRBV6-5 to TRBJ2-3; either TRBD1 or TRBD2 may supply D (6 bases each). Germline values: CDR1 MNHEY, CDR2 SVGAGI. The CDR3 length is 15 residues. The ends were cut back, 6 bases at V and 1 base at J, with 14 bases in the middle. The CDR3 protein is CASRGGHHGTDTQYF. DNA for the CDR3: TGTGCCAGCAGGGGGGGACATCACGGCACAGATACGCAGTATTTT.

The chain is built from TRBV18 and TRBJ1-5; D is unresolved. The germline V gene encodes CDR1 KGHSH and CDR2 LQKENI. V lost 4 bases, J lost 2 bases, and 9 bases lay in between. CDR3 length equals 14 residues. The CDR3 here is CASSLADGNQPQHF. The CDR3 DNA sequence: TGTGCCAGCTCACTCGCCGACGGCAATCAGCCCCAGCATTTT.

CDR3 in amino acids: CASTRDRDFMNTEAFF. CDR3 DNA sequence: TGTGCCAGTACGCGGGACCGAGATTTCATGAACACTGAAGCTTTCTTT. The chain carries TRBV19 and TRBJ1-1; TRBD1 is a possible D gene (5 bases). The length of the CDR3 is 16 residues. V was cut by 7 bases and J by 0 bases, with 18 bases left in between. From germline, CDR1 is LNHDA and CDR2 SQIVND (reference sequence). Based on the CDR3 plus reference TRBV19 and TRBJ1-1, the full variable domain is DGGITQSPKYLFRKEGQNVTLSCEQNLNHDAMYWYRQDPGQGLRLIYYSQIVNDFQKGDIAEGYSVSREKKESFPLTVTSAQKNPTAFYLCASTRDRDFMNTEAFFGQGTRLTVV.

The sample holds a few counts of this clone. The gene calls are TRBV3-1 (or the pseudogene TRBV3-2) and TRBJ2-1, with D perhaps matching TRBD1 (6 bases). Trimming pared 5 bases from V and 9 bases from J, leaving 14 bases between. CDR3 length: 13 residues. Germline V gives CDR1 LGHDT, CDR2 YNNKEL (reference sequence). The CDR3 coding sequence is TGTGCCAGCAGCTCTTACAGGGTTGGTGAGCAGTTCTTC. Translated: CASSSYRVGEQFF.

This clone was observed a handful of times. The chain recombines TRBV29-1 with TRBJ2-7; weak D call: TRBD1 (5 bases). Looked up from germline, CDR1 is SQVTM and CDR2 is ANQGSEA. V lost 8 bases to trimming and J lost 6 bases, with 20 bases between them. The CDR3 totals 13 residues. CDR3 sequence: CSIREQASGEQYF. The DNA for the CDR3 is TGCAGCATTAGGGAACAGGCGTCCGGCGAGCAGTACTTC.